This is a list of T cell receptor beta chains from one sample in a study of CD8 T cells in ankylosing spondylitis. From the 5' RACE reads, TCRdb called clonotypes with MiXCR, one entry per CDR3 protein. Among about 460,000 distinct CDR3 sequences, approximately 5.3% were seen once, and the ten largest hold approximately 3.5%. Material for sequencing was blood, either unsorted or a sorted T cell fraction (not recorded which). These receptors all come from a male donor with ankylosing spondylitis. Each CDR3 is given with its conserved first and last residue. Each record gives: V gene, J gene, clone size, D gene, CDR3 protein, CDR3 DNA. A D gene is named only where the DNA matches it firmly. Clone size is stated in some rows and not others, as once, few, many or a class when expanded.

>TRBV12-3/TRBV12-4|TRBJ1-6|many|TRBD1
CASRPGQGDHSPLHF
TGTGCCAGCAGGCCGGGACAGGGGGATCATTCACCCCTCCACTTT
>TRBV5-6|TRBJ2-7|many|.
CASSLDLGATYEQYF
TGTGCCAGCAGCCTGGATTTGGGTGCAACCTACGAGCAGTACTTC
>TRBV7-9|TRBJ2-1|few|.
CASSTQRRPGGDNEQFF
TGTGCCAGCAGCACGCAGAGGAGACCGGGCGGAGACAATGAGCAGTTCTTC
>TRBV18|TRBJ2-1|.|.
CASSPGENYNEQFF
TGTGCCAGCTCACCAGGGGAGAATTACAATGAGCAGTTCTTC
>TRBV24-1|TRBJ1-5|many|TRBD1
CATSDKGQARPQHF
TGTGCCACCAGTGACAAAGGACAGGCCCGGCCCCAGCATTTT
>TRBV4-3|TRBJ2-7|.|TRBD2
CASSQGLAGHYEQYF
TGCGCCAGCAGCCAGGGTTTAGCGGGACACTACGAGCAGTACTTC
>TRBV11-2|TRBJ2-1|many|.
CASVRYNEQFF
TGTGCCAGCGTAAGATACAATGAGCAGTTCTTC
>TRBV29-1|TRBJ2-2|many|.
CSAAGAWQETGELFF
TGCAGCGCCGCGGGTGCTTGGCAGGAGACCGGGGAGCTGTTTTTT
>TRBV20-1|TRBJ2-1|few|TRBD2
CSAREPSGGAVEQFF
TGCAGTGCTAGGGAGCCTAGCGGGGGGGCCGTTGAGCAGTTCTTC
>TRBV5-1|TRBJ1-1|many|.
CASSPRTADTEAFF
TGCGCCAGCAGCCCAAGGACGGCTGACACTGAAGCTTTCTTT
>TRBV10-3|TRBJ2-3|many|.
CATLGAMTDTQYF
TGTGCCACATTGGGAGCTATGACAGATACGCAGTATTTT
>TRBV20-1|TRBJ1-4|many|TRBD1
CSARGQGAEKLFF
TGCAGTGCTAGAGGACAGGGAGCGGAAAAACTGTTTTTT
>TRBV3-1|TRBJ2-5|.|TRBD2
CASSQTPSGQETQYF
TGTGCCAGCAGCCAAACGCCTAGCGGTCAAGAGACCCAGTACTTC
>TRBV29-1|TRBJ2-3|many|TRBD2
CSVERLADTDTQYF
TGCAGCGTTGAAAGACTAGCGGATACAGATACGCAGTATTTT
>TRBV5-1|TRBJ2-7|many|TRBD2
CASSLSGITYEQYF
TGCGCCAGCAGCCTGAGCGGGATCACCTACGAGCAGTACTTC
>TRBV29-1|TRBJ2-5|many|.
CSVVGPQETQYF
TGCAGCGTTGTAGGACCACAAGAGACCCAGTACTTC
>TRBV9|TRBJ2-7|.|.
CASSVGSGASSYEQYF
TGTGCCAGCAGCGTAGGGTCAGGGGCAAGCTCCTACGAGCAGTACTTC
>TRBV20-1|TRBJ2-1|many|.
CSAIKSEQFF
TGCAGTGCTATAAAAAGTGAGCAGTTCTTC
>TRBV7-2|TRBJ2-2|many|.
CASSFDTNTGELFF
TGTGCCAGCAGCTTTGACACCAACACCGGGGAGCTGTTTTTT
>TRBV11-2|TRBJ2-1|.|.
CASSPGPPRRSSYNEQFF
TGTGCCAGCAGTCCAGGGCCCCCTCGTAGGAGCTCCTACAATGAGCAGTTCTTC
>TRBV20-1|TRBJ1-2|many|.
CSARAASNYGYTF
TGCAGTGCTCGGGCAGCGTCTAACTATGGCTACACCTTC
>TRBV20-1|TRBJ2-1|.|.
CSASRGTGNEQFF
TGCAGTGCTAGTCGCGGGACCGGGAATGAGCAGTTCTTC
>TRBV4-3|TRBJ2-1|many|.
CASSQDRGGTYNEQFF
TGCGCCAGCAGCCAAGATAGGGGGGGTACCTACAATGAGCAGTTCTTC
>TRBV9|TRBJ1-1|few|TRBD1
CASGGQVTAEAFF
TGTGCCAGCGGGGGACAGGTGACAGCTGAAGCTTTCTTT
>TRBV15|TRBJ2-7|many|.
CATSRGGAGYEQYF
TGTGCCACCAGCAGAGGAGGTGCGGGTTACGAGCAGTACTTC
>TRBV10-3|TRBJ2-4|many|TRBD1
CAIRGQGQDIQYF
TGTGCCATCAGGGGACAGGGGCAGGACATTCAGTACTTC